This is a list of T cell receptor beta chains from one sample in a study of CD4 T cells in lung cancer. Their recognized antigens are unknown. This table comes from immunoSEQ multiplex PCR, and its TCRdb copy is limited to in-frame clones, with some not included. The sample lists some 2,000 clones, around 64% occurring once. Specimen: a CD4+ T cell line or clone grown in culture. The receptors shown here come from a woman aged 55-69 years with non-small cell lung cancer. Some clones in this sample may be carry-over from other donors' samples. Both conserved end residues are trimmed from each CDR3. D genes are given only for firm matches.

j_gene | v_gene | d_gene | CDR3aa
TRBJ2-1 | TRBV4-1 | TRBD1 | ASSQPGQGADEQF
TRBJ2-5 | TRBV7-2 | - | ASTQGRETQY
TRBJ1-1 | TRBV7-9 | - | ASSSGRGNTEAF
TRBJ1-2 | TRBV7-9 | - | ASRGVGLSNYGYT
TRBJ2-7 | TRBV12-5 | - | ASGLVRGTLYEQY
TRBJ1-4 | TRBV6-6 | - | ASSYSRQINEKLF
TRBJ1-6 | TRBV28 | - | ASSLRRDNSPLH
TRBJ1-6 | TRBV5-1 | - | ASSLGGTGDSPLH
TRBJ1-1 | TRBV11-2 | - | ASSHRTGTHTEAF
TRBJ2-1 | TRBV5-1 | - | ASSPKLTGSYNEQF
TRBJ1-5 | TRBV27 | - | ASRKRGVDQPQH
TRBJ2-3 | TRBV4-3 | TRBD2 | ASSQGTSGGTDTQY
TRBJ2-1 | TRBV7-2 | - | ASSPNRAQQF
TRBJ2-7 | TRBV5-5 | - | ASSGGTWEQY
TRBJ2-1 | TRBV7-2 | - | ASSIRQGGNEQF
TRBJ1-3 | TRBV5-1 | TRBD1 | ASSEGQPGNTIY
TRBJ2-2 | TRBV6-1 | TRBD1 | ASSESNRGRRELF
TRBJ1-2 | TRBV25-1 | - | ASSETGYGYT
TRBJ2-5 | TRBV7-2 | TRBD1 | ASSLSSAGGQETQY
TRBJ2-5 | TRBV5-1 | TRBD1 | ASSPGQGAWQTQY
TRBJ1-2 | TRBV7-8 | - | ASSSTYRAYGYT
TRBJ2-7 | TRBV6-6 | - | ASSWSYEQY
TRBJ2-5 | TRBV5-4 | - | ASSWDGAQETQY
TRBJ2-1 | TRBV5-1 | TRBD2 | ASSSPASGRAFGYNEQF
TRBJ1-5 | TRBV7-2 | TRBD1 | ASSLARTGGHSNQPQH
TRBJ2-1 | TRBV4-1 | - | ASSRQVNSYNEQF
- | TRBV5-4 | TRBD2 | ASSLGLARTYEQY
TRBJ2-5 | TRBV7-3 | - | ASSPWGVETQY
TRBJ2-5 | TRBV14 | - | ASSGQSGETQY
TRBJ1-3 | TRBV28 | - | ASSSGASGNTIY
TRBJ2-5 | TRBV6-5 | - | ATQPGGSGKETQY
TRBJ2-1 | TRBV19 | TRBD2 | ASSPTSGSDEQF
TRBJ2-1 | TRBV12-5 | TRBD1 | ASGLSHSGGANNEQF
TRBJ2-2 | TRBV7-9 | TRBD2 | ASTRVAGTTGELF
TRBJ2-7 | TRBV4-1 | TRBD1 | ASSQVGRGLGEQY
TRBJ1-1 | TRBV4-1 | - | ASSQDKVSEAF
TRBJ2-2 | TRBV5-1 | TRBD2 | ASSLRTSGGAGELF
TRBJ2-7 | TRBV4-2 | - | ASSQESIIAYEQY
TRBJ2-1 | TRBV5-1 | TRBD1 | ASSLVEGGFLF
TRBJ1-2 | TRBV9 | TRBD1 | ASSAGDRGNYGYT
TRBJ1-3 | TRBV6-1 | - | AGRLVDGNTIY
TRBJ2-7 | TRBV28 | - | ASLGAHSEQY
TRBJ2-7 | TRBV11-2 | - | ASSPLARGYYYEQY
TRBJ2-3 | TRBV5-4 | - | ASSLDSNTDTQY
TRBJ1-4 | TRBV30 | - | AWSDPHDRKTNEKLF